This T cell receptor beta chain is from a study of blood T cell repertoires in COVID-19. Data came from immunoSEQ multiplex PCR; TCRdb stores just in-frame clones and leaves some out. The table records 160,000 or so clones, approximately 90% of them present only once. Sequenced sample: peripheral blood. This sequence was found in a man between 18 and 35 years old with acute or convalescent COVID-19.

For the CDR3, the DNA is TGTGCCAGCAGAGGGGCGGGAGGACATGAGCAGTTCTTC. Translating gives CASRGAGGHEQFF. This chain uses TRBV6-4 with TRBJ2-1, with 8 bases that match TRBD2. V shed 6 bases and J 8 bases; nucleotides not matched to a gene: 6. Germline V gene lookup returns CDR1 MRHNA and CDR2 SNTAGT. CDR3 length: 13 amino acids.